Listed below are T cell receptor beta chains from one sample, sequenced in a study of T cell responses to AZD1222 COVID-19 vaccine. Data came from immunoSEQ multiplex PCR; TCRdb stores just in-frame clones and leaves some out. The sample lists 100,000 to 120,000 clones; 88% were seen once. Sequencing used peripheral blood, obtained 28 days after the second AZD1222 dose. These receptors all come from an adult who received the AZD1222 COVID-19 vaccine. CDR3s include the opening cysteine and the closing phenylalanine or tryptophan. Fields, in order: J gene, D gene, V gene, clone size, CDR3 protein, CDR3 DNA. A D gene is named only where the DNA matches it firmly. Only some rows state a clone size, as once, few, many or a class for expanded clones.

>TRBJ2-3|-|TRBV13|once
CASSLGGGTADTQYF
TGTGCCAGCAGCTTAGGCGGGGGAACCGCAGATACGCAGTATTTT
>TRBJ2-3|-|TRBV6-2/TRBV6-3|-
CASSLDSTDTQYF
TGTGCCAGCAGTCTCGACAGCACAGATACGCAGTATTTT
>TRBJ2-3|-|TRBV7-9|-
CASSRRDTYTDTQYF
TGTGCCAGCAGCAGACGGGACACCTACACAGATACGCAGTATTTT
>TRBJ1-5|TRBD1|TRBV6-5|-
CASSMTGFTGQPQHF
TGTGCCAGCAGCATGACAGGGTTCACCGGTCAGCCCCAGCATTTT
>TRBJ1-2|-|TRBV6-1|-
CASSENLGGYGYTF
TGTGCCAGCAGTGAAAATTTAGGGGGCTATGGCTACACCTTC
>TRBJ1-3|TRBD1|TRBV10-3|-
CAISESGWTGAGNTIYF
TGTGCCATCAGTGAGTCGGGCTGGACAGGGGCTGGAAACACCATATATTTT
>TRBJ1-2|-|TRBV7-8|-
CASSPGTTGPMRYTF
TGTGCCAGCAGCCCTGGGACGACAGGTCCTATGAGGTACACCTTC
>TRBJ2-1|-|TRBV5-1|-
CASSLETSSYNEQFF
TGCGCCAGCAGCTTAGAAACTAGCTCCTACAATGAGCAGTTCTTC
>TRBJ2-7|TRBD2|TRBV4-1|-
CASSLEAGSSYEQYF
TGCGCCAGCAGCTTAGAAGCGGGAAGCTCCTACGAGCAGTACTTC
>TRBJ1-2|-|TRBV18|-
CASSPPLDTVQGYTF
TGTGCCAGCTCACCACCGCTGGACACGGTCCAGGGCTACACCTTC
>TRBJ1-1|TRBD1|TRBV2|-
CASSPTGWYTEAFF
TGTGCCAGCAGTCCGACAGGGTGGTACACTGAAGCTTTCTTT
>TRBJ2-2|-|TRBV5-6|-
CASSPTWNTGELFF
TGTGCCAGCAGCCCAACATGGAACACCGGGGAGCTGTTTTTT
>TRBJ2-1|TRBD1|TRBV27|-
CASSPTGTGEPYNEQFF
TGTGCCAGCAGTCCTACCGGGACAGGGGAACCTTACAATGAGCAGTTCTTC
>TRBJ2-1|TRBD1|TRBV4-3|-
CASSQGTGGKNEQFF
TGCGCCAGCAGCCAAGGGACAGGGGGCAAGAATGAGCAGTTCTTC
>TRBJ1-1|-|TRBV28|-
CASSLPQGGNTEAFF
TGTGCCAGCAGTTTACCACAGGGAGGAAACACTGAAGCTTTCTTT
>TRBJ1-2|TRBD1|TRBV4-2|-
CASSPDRGREYGYTF
TGTGCCAGCAGCCCGGACAGGGGGCGCGAGTATGGCTACACCTTC
>TRBJ1-3|-|TRBV5-1|-
CASSAGTSGNTIYF
TGCGCCAGCAGCGCCGGGACCTCTGGAAACACCATATATTTT
>TRBJ1-1|TRBD1|TRBV3-1/TRBV3-2|-
CASSPNGQGVEAFF
TGTGCCAGCAGCCCGAACGGACAGGGGGTTGAAGCTTTCTTT
>TRBJ1-5|-|TRBV12-3/TRBV12-4|-
CASSLERGQPQHF
TGTGCCAGCAGTTTAGAGCGTGGTCAGCCCCAGCATTTT
>TRBJ2-3|-|TRBV5-6|-
CASSGLVSDTQYF
TGTGCCAGCAGCGGCCTAGTGTCAGATACGCAGTATTTT
>TRBJ1-2|-|TRBV4-2|once
CASTPEGGRGGYTF
TGTGCCAGCACCCCTGAGGGGGGGCGAGGTGGCTACACCTTC
>TRBJ1-6|TRBD1|TRBV4-3|-
CASSRDHRGNSPLHF
TGCGCCAGCAGCCGGGACCACAGGGGAAATTCACCCCTCCACTTT
>TRBJ1-5|TRBD1|TRBV5-6|-
CASSSTGGNQPQHF
TGTGCCAGCAGCTCAACAGGGGGCAATCAGCCCCAGCATTTT
>TRBJ2-7|TRBD1|TRBV13|-
CASSLSWGQGNEQYF
TGTGCCAGCAGCTTATCGTGGGGACAGGGTAACGAGCAGTACTTC
>TRBJ2-1|-|TRBV11-1|-
CASSFGLISSGDEQFF
TGTGCCAGCAGCTTCGGGCTGATTAGCTCGGGGGATGAGCAGTTCTTC
>TRBJ2-2|-|TRBV24-1|-
CATRPGWNTGELFF
TGTGCCACTAGACCGGGATGGAACACCGGGGAGCTGTTTTTT